This passage covers 26 T cell receptor beta chains from one sample sequenced in a study of blood T cell repertoires in COVID-19. Assay: immunoSEQ multiplex PCR; the TCRdb copy retains only in-frame clones and omits some. The sample records nearly 80,000 clones, about 93% being singletons. The sequenced sample consisted of peripheral blood. The receptors shown here come from a woman aged 80 or over with acute or convalescent COVID-19.

The chain couples TRBV7-9 to TRBJ2-2, with a tentative D call TRBD1 (6 bases). Looked up from germline, CDR1 is SEHNR and CDR2 is FQNEAQ (reference sequence). V was clipped by 5 bases and J by 0 bases, with 16 bases between them. This CDR3 is 17 amino acids long. CDR3 nucleotides: TGTGCCAGCAGCCAACGGTCAGGGGCTCCGAACACCGGGGAGCTGTTTTTT. Protein: CASSQRSGAPNTGELFF.

J is TRBJ2-3 and V is TRBV11-3; weak D call: TRBD2 (5 bases). V was clipped by 0 bases and J by 2 bases, with 9 bases between them. This CDR3 region has 15 residues. CDR1 is SGHNT, CDR2 YENEEA, per germline. In nucleotides, the CDR3 is TGTGCCAGCAGCTTAGATCGGGGTCCCACAGATACGCAGTATTTT. Its translation: CASSLDRGPTDTQYF.

The genes are TRBV5-6 and TRBJ1-6; D not resolved. The CDR3 is 13 amino acids. Trimming took 0 bases from V and 7 from J, leaving 5 bases between them. Germline CDR1 reads SGHDT; CDR2 reads YYEEEE. CDR3 DNA: TGTGCCAGCAGCTTGGCGTTGAATTCACCCCTCCACTTT. Translated, it gives CASSLALNSPLHF.

The chain couples TRBV5-5 to TRBJ2-2, with 7 positions matching TRBD1. This CDR3 is built from 15 residues. V trimming: 3 bases; J trimming: 4 bases; junction bases outside the gene matches: 6. Germline V gives CDR1 SGHKS, CDR2 YYEKEE (reference sequence). CDR3 sequence (DNA): TGTGCCAGCAGCTGGGAACAGGGGACCACCGGGGAGCTGTTTTTT. As protein: CASSWEQGTTGELFF.

The V and J genes are TRBV28 and TRBJ2-7, with D possibly being TRBD2 (6 bases). This CDR3 contains 15 residues. V lost 2 bases, J lost 4 bases, and 15 bases lay in between. Germline V CDR1 and CDR2: MDHEN, SYDVKM. The CDR3 is CASSLVGGYPYEQYF. As DNA, the CDR3 is TGTGCCAGCAGTTTAGTAGGAGGGTATCCTTACGAGCAGTACTTC.

This chain joins TRBV27 and TRBJ2-1, with 13 bases matching TRBD2. CDR3 length equals 17 residues. With 3 bases clipped from V and 4 bases from J, the junction kept 6 bases outside the gene matches. CDR1 and CDR2 from the germline V gene are MNHEY and SMNVEV (reference sequence). CDR3 nucleotides: TGTGCCAGCAGTTTTAGACTAGCGGGAGGAGTGTACAATGAGCAGTTCTTC. Protein sequence: CASSFRLAGGVYNEQFF.

The chain recombines TRBV7-9 with TRBJ2-3; tentative D call: TRBD2 (6 bases). From germline, CDR1 is SEHNR and CDR2 FQNEAQ (reference sequence). V lost 5 bases and J 4 bases, leaving 16 bases between the germline ends. This CDR3 spans 15 amino acids. CDR3 DNA sequence: TGTGCCAGCAGCCGGACTACGGGGTTGGCAGATACGCAGTATTTT. Its translation is CASSRTTGLADTQYF.

The rearrangement joins TRBV19 to TRBJ1-2, with 7 nucleotides matching TRBD1. Germline loops: CDR1 LNHDA, CDR2 SQIVND (reference sequence). The junction had 17 bases not matched to a gene; V was cut back by 7 bases and J by 3 bases. This CDR3 is built from 17 residues. For the CDR3, the DNA is TGTGCCAGTATCCCCCGACAGGGTACAAGTTCTCACTATGGCTACACCTTC. Its protein is CASIPRQGTSSHYGYTF.

The rearrangement joins TRBV19 to TRBJ2-6, with D possibly being TRBD2 (5 bases). The CDR3 length is 14 residues. The V end was cut by 4 bases, the J end by 2 bases, with 6 bases between. Germline V gene sequence: CDR1 LNHDA, CDR2 SQIVND (reference sequence). The CDR3 here is CASSNGAGANVLTF. The CDR3 DNA sequence: TGTGCCAGTAGTAACGGGGCTGGGGCCAACGTCCTGACTTTC.

The V gene is TRBV19, the J gene TRBJ1-5, with no clear D. CDR1 is LNHDA and CDR2 is SQIVND in the germline V gene (reference sequence). The CDR3 runs to 16 residues. Trimming pared 3 bases from V and 2 bases from J, leaving 14 bases between. Written as DNA, the CDR3 is TGTGCCAGTAGTATGTATTCGGTGTCGGGCAATCAGCCCCAGCATTTT. It translates to CASSMYSVSGNQPQHF.

The genes are TRBV5-1 and TRBJ1-4, with TRBD1 as a possible D gene (6 bases). The CDR3 spans 14 residues. Trimming took off 3 bases at V and 8 bases at J, with 14 bases between the two ends. The germline gives CDR1 SGHRS, CDR2 YFSETQ. The CDR3: CASSSGHSSEKLFF. The CDR3 DNA reads as TGCGCCAGCAGCTCGGGACATAGCTCGGAAAAACTGTTTTTT.

V usage is TRBV25-1 and J usage is TRBJ1-6; TRBD1 matches 8 bases. CDR1 is MGHDK, CDR2 SYGVNS, per germline. J lost 5 bases, V lost 4 bases, and 4 bases had no gene match. This CDR3 comprises 15 residues. The CDR3 spells CASSAQGGNNSPLHF. The CDR3 DNA sequence: TGTGCCAGCAGTGCACAGGGGGGGAATAATTCACCCCTCCACTTT.

To note about this clone: The junction shows a germline mismatch at one end, possibly a read error. The chain recombines TRBV5-1 with TRBJ2-3; a weak D match, TRBD2 (6 bases). The germline CDR1 and CDR2 sequences are SGHRS and YFSETQ. This CDR3 is built from 18 residues. The CDR3 here is CASNLVPSATTSTDTQYF. The CDR3 DNA reads TGCGCCAGCAACTTGGTACCTAGCGCAACGACTAGCACAGATACGCAGTATTTT.

The CDR3 reads CASRMTGAYEQYF. Written as DNA, the CDR3 is TGTGCCAGCAGAATGACAGGCGCCTACGAGCAGTACTTC. The rearrangement joins TRBV12-3 or TRBV12-4 to TRBJ2-7; maybe TRBD1 (6 bases). This CDR3 region has 13 residues. Trimming pared 6 bases from V and 2 bases from J, leaving 11 bases between.

The chain combines TRBV2 with TRBJ1-3, with TRBD1 matching 7 bases. This CDR3 is built from 13 residues. Germline V gives CDR1 SNHLY, CDR2 FYNNEI. V was clipped by 6 bases and J by 6 bases; unmatched bases: 5. CDR3 coding DNA: TGTGCCAGCAGGCGGGACAGCCAAAACACCATATATTTT. This gives the protein CASRRDSQNTIYF.

Only a few counts were recorded for this clone. The rearrangement joins TRBV4-3 to TRBJ2-1; weak D call: TRBD2 (5 bases). Trimming pared 4 bases from V and 1 base from J, leaving 14 bases between. CDR1 is LGHNA and CDR2 is YSLEER in the germline V gene. The CDR3 is 16 amino acids. The CDR3 DNA reads TGCGCCAGCAGCCCGCGAGGAGGAGGATCCTACAATGAGCAGTTCTTC. Protein sequence: CASSPRGGGSYNEQFF.

The gene calls are TRBV19 and TRBJ1-1; 8 bases align to TRBD1. J gave up 7 bases and V 7 bases, and 8 bases lay outside the gene matches. From germline, CDR1 is LNHDA and CDR2 SQIVND (reference sequence). This CDR3 region has 13 residues. The chain's CDR3 is CASTPQGALEAFF. The CDR3, as DNA: TGTGCCAGTACCCCTCAGGGGGCCCTTGAAGCTTTCTTT. The entire variable domain, with the rest obtained from reference TRBV19 and TRBJ1-1, is as follows: DGGITQSPKYLFRKEGQNVTLSCEQNLNHDAMYWYRQDPGQGLRLIYYSQIVNDFQKGDIAEGYSVSREKKESFPLTVTSAQKNPTAFYLCASTPQGALEAFFGQGTRLTVV.

This sequence joins TRBV2 and TRBJ1-1, with TRBD1 as a possible D gene (6 bases). The V gene's germline CDR1 is SNHLY and CDR2 FYNNEI. There are 14 residues in the CDR3. V dropped 6 bases and J dropped 4 bases, with 15 bases sitting between them. CDR3 residues: CASRGASSFTEAFF. CDR3 in DNA: TGTGCCAGCAGGGGGGCCTCCTCGTTCACTGAAGCTTTCTTT.

J is TRBJ1-2 and V is TRBV3-1 (or the pseudogene TRBV3-2); 7 nucleotides align to TRBD1. CDR3 size: 13 residues. Trimming at V came to 1 base and at J to 6 bases, leaving 2 bases not matched to a gene. The germline CDR1 and CDR2 sequences are LGHDT and YNNKEL (reference sequence). CDR3 DNA sequence: TGTGCCAGCAGCCAAGCCCAGGGGGATGGCTACACCTTC. Amino acids: CASSQAQGDGYTF.

Remarks on this clone: One junction end does not reproduce the germline sequence, and a read error may be involved. The chain recombines TRBV3-1 (or the pseudogene TRBV3-2) with TRBJ2-5; D possibly corresponds to TRBD2 (7 bases). The germline CDR1 and CDR2 sequences are LGHDT and YNNKEL (reference sequence). This CDR3 comprises 11 residues. The CDR3 protein is CASSQAGGPDF. In DNA, the CDR3 is TGTGCCAGCAGCCAAGCGGGGGGCCCCGACTTC.

In this sample, this clone turned up once. This chain joins TRBV19 and TRBJ1-2, with 8 bases aligning to TRBD1. CDR3 length: 15 amino acids. CDR1 and CDR2 (germline): LNHDA, SQIVND (reference sequence). V was pared by 2 bases and J by 4 bases, with 6 bases of the junction left unmatched. The CDR3 protein is CASSITGTGRYGYTF. The CDR3 coding sequence is TGTGCCAGTAGTATAACTGGGACAGGACGCTATGGCTACACCTTC.

This clone was observed a single time. The J gene is TRBJ2-1, the V gene TRBV7-3; TRBD1 matches 7 bases. V trimming: 2 bases; J trimming: 8 bases; junction bases outside the gene matches: 18. There are 18 residues in the CDR3. Germline V gene lookup returns CDR1 SGHTA and CDR2 FQGTGA. As DNA, the CDR3 is TGTGCCAGCAGCTTAGGGGGACAGCCCGTTGGGATCGGCGATGAGCAGTTCTTC. It translates to CASSLGGQPVGIGDEQFF.

J is TRBJ2-3 and V is TRBV3-1 (or the pseudogene TRBV3-2); 8 bases map to TRBD2. Germline lookup yields CDR1 LGHDT and CDR2 YNNKEL (reference sequence). The CDR3 runs to 15 residues. Germline trimming cut 4 bases from V and 3 bases from J; bases unmatched to any gene: 6. CDR3 nucleotides: TGTGCCAGCAGCCCTCGGGGGGGCATGACAGATACGCAGTATTTT. Translating gives CASSPRGGMTDTQYF.

V gene TRBV10-3 combines with J gene TRBJ1-1; D is ambiguous. This CDR3 is 13 amino acids long. The V gene's germline CDR1 is ENHRY and CDR2 SYGVKD. Trimming removed 6 bases at V and 1 base at J, with 9 bases between. CDR3 residues: CAIRLGENTEAFF. CDR3 nucleotide sequence: TGTGCCATCAGGCTCGGGGAGAACACTGAAGCTTTCTTT.

This sequence joins TRBV6-1 and TRBJ1-4; a weak D match, TRBD1 (5 bases). V lost 2 bases and J lost 6, with 13 bases in between. Per the germline V gene, CDR1 is MNHNS and CDR2 is SASEGT. The CDR3 has 15 amino acids. CDR3 sequence reads: CASSESRGTHEKLFF. DNA of the CDR3: TGTGCCAGCAGTGAATCACGGGGGACTCATGAAAAACTGTTTTTT.

This chain uses TRBV2 with TRBJ2-5; TRBD2 matches at 10 bases. Unmatched junction bases numbered 10, after V lost 7 bases and J lost 2 bases. Germline CDR1 is SNHLY and CDR2 is FYNNEI. The CDR3 length is 16 residues. CDR3 in DNA: TGTGCCAGCAAGGGGCGAACTAGCGGGAAGCAAGAGACCCAGTACTTC. Its translation is CASKGRTSGKQETQYF.